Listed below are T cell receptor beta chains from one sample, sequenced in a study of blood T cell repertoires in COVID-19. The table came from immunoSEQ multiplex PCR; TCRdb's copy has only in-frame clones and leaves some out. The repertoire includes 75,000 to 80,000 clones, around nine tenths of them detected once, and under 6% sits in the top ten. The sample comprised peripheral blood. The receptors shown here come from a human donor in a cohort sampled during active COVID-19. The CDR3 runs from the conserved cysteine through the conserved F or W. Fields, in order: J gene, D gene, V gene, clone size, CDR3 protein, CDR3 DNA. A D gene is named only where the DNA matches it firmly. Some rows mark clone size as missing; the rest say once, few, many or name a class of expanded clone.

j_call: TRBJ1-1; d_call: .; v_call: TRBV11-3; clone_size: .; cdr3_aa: CASSLGASGTEAFF; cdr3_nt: TGTGCCAGCAGCTTAGGGGCTTCTGGCACTGAAGCTTTCTTT
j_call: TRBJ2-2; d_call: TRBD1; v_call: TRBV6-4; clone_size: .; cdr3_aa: CASSDADRLGNTGELFF; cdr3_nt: TGTGCCAGCAGTGACGCGGACAGGTTAGGGAACACCGGGGAGCTGTTTTTT
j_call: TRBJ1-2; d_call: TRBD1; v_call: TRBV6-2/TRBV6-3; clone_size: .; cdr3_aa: CASSPFTGGYGYTF; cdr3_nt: TGTGCCAGCAGCCCATTTACAGGGGGCTATGGCTACACCTTC
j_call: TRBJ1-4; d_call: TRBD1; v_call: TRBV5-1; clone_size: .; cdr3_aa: CASSLEGQGYEKLFF; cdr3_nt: TGCGCCAGCAGCTTGGAGGGACAGGGTTACGAAAAACTGTTTTTT
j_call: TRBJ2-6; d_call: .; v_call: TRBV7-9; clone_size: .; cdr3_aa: CASSLSRSGANVLTF; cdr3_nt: TGTGCCAGCAGCTTAAGCCGCTCTGGGGCCAACGTCCTGACTTTC
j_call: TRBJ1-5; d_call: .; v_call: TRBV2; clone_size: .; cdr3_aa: CASSKTGSNQPQHF; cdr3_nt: TGTGCCAGCAGTAAAACAGGGTCCAATCAGCCCCAGCATTTT
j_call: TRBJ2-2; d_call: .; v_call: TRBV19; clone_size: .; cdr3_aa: CASSGLARGELFF; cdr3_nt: TGTGCCAGTAGTGGACTTGCCCGAGGGGAGCTGTTTTTT
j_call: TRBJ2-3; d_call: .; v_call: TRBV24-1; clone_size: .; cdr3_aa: CATSGSGDTQYF; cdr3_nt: TGTGCCACCAGTGGGTCCGGGGATACGCAGTATTTT
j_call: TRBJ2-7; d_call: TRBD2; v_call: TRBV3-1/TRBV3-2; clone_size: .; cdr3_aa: CASSARLAGGYEQYF; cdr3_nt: TGTGCCAGCAGCGCAAGACTAGCGGGGGGGTACGAGCAGTACTTC
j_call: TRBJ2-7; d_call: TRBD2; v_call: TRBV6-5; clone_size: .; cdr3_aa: CASRGTSGSYEQYF; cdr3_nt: TGTGCCAGCAGGGGGACTAGCGGCTCCTACGAGCAGTACTTC
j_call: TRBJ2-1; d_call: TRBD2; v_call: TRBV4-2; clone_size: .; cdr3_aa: CASSQAQTSGVGMGDYNEQFF; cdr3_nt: TGTGCCAGCAGCCAAGCCCAGACTAGCGGGGTCGGGATGGGGGATTACAATGAGCAGTTCTTC
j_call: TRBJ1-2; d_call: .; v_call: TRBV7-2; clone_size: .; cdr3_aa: CASSLETGLHGYTF; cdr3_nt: TGTGCCAGCAGCTTAGAAACAGGGCTCCATGGCTACACCTTC
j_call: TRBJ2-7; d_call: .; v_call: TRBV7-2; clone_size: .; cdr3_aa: CASSTQRDSYEQYF; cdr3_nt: TGTGCCAGCAGCACTCAGCGAGACTCCTACGAGCAGTACTTC
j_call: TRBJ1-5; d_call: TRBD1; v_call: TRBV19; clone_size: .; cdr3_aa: CASSVLIRVDRGSNQPQHF; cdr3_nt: TGTGCCAGTAGTGTCTTAATCCGAGTAGACAGGGGGAGCAATCAGCCCCAGCATTTT
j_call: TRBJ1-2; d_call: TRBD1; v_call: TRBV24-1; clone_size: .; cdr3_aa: CATSDFTGAVYTF; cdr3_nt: TGTGCCACCAGTGATTTTACAGGGGCGGTCTACACCTTC
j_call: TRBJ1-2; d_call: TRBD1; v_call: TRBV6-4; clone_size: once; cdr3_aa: CASSPTGQEIYTF; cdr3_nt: TGTGCCAGCAGTCCCACGGGACAGGAAATCTACACCTTC
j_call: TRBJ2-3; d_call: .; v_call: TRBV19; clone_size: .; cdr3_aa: CASSKELQEFLSTDTQYF; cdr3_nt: TGTGCCAGTAGCAAAGAACTACAGGAGTTTCTAAGCACAGATACGCAGTATTTT
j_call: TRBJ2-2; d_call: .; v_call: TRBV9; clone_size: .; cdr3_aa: CASSVAETASNTGELFF; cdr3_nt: TGTGCCAGCAGCGTAGCTGAGACAGCTTCAAACACCGGGGAGCTGTTTTTT
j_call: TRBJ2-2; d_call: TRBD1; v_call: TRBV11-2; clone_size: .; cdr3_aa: CASSQKGGQGTGELFF; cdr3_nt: TGTGCCAGCAGCCAAAAGGGGGGACAGGGCACCGGGGAGCTGTTTTTT
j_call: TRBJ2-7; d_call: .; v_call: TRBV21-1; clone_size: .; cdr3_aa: CASSKAPGTGVRDEQYF; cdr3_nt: TGTGCCAGCAGCAAAGCGCCCGGGACAGGGGTTCGCGACGAGCAGTACTTC
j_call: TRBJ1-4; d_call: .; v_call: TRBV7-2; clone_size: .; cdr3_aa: CASSLVVGEKLFF; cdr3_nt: TGTGCCAGCAGCTTAGTAGTCGGTGAAAAACTGTTTTTT
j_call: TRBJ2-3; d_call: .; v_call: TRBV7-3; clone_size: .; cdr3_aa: CASSDSSIDTQYF; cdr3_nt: TGTGCCAGCAGCGATTCTAGCATAGATACGCAGTATTTT
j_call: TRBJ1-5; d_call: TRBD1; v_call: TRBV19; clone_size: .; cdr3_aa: CASSPTGLHNQPQHF; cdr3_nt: TGTGCCAGTAGCCCGACAGGGTTACACAATCAGCCCCAGCATTTT
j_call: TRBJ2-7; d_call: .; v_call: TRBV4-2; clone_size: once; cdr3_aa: CASSLRFSGEDEQYF; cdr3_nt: TGTGCCAGCAGCCTACGTTTCTCGGGGGAGGACGAGCAGTACTTC
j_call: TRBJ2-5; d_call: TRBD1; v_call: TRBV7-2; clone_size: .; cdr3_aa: CASSLANRGQETQYF; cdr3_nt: TGTGCCAGCAGCTTAGCCAACAGGGGGCAAGAGACCCAGTACTTC
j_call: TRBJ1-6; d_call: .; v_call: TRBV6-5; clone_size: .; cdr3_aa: CASSSLGGIIVPLHF; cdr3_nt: TGTGCCAGCAGTTCCCTGGGGGGAATCATAGTTCCCCTCCACTTT
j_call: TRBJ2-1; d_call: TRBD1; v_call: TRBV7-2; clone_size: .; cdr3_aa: CASSDRDRTNNEQFF; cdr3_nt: TGTGCCAGCAGCGACCGGGACAGGACTAACAATGAGCAGTTCTTC
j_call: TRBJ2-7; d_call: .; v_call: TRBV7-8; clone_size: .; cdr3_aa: CASSLPGEQYF; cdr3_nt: TGTGCCAGCAGCTTACCCGGGGAGCAGTACTTC
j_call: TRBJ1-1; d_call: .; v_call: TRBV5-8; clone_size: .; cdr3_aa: CASSFQGIATEAFF; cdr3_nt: TGTGCCAGCAGCTTCCAGGGGATTGCCACTGAAGCTTTCTTT
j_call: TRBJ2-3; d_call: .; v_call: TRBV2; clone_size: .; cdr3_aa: CAHTKWGGTDTQYF; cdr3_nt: TGTGCCCATACTAAGTGGGGGGGCACAGATACGCAGTATTTT
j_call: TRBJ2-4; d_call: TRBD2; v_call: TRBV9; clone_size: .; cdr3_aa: CASSVGSSGVGGIQYF; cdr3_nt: TGTGCCAGCAGCGTAGGGTCCAGCGGGGTAGGCGGCATTCAGTACTTC
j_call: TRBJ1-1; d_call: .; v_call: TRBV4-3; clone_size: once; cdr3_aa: CASSQSLGAMNTEAFF; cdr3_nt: TGCGCCAGCAGCCAGAGCTTGGGGGCTATGAACACTGAAGCTTTCTTT
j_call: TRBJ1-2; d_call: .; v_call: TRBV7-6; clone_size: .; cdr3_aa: CASSLGAISNYGYTF; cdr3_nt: TGTGCCAGCAGCTTAGGGGCGATTTCTAACTATGGCTACACCTTC
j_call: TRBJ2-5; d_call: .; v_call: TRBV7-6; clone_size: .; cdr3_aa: CASSPNSGIRETQYF; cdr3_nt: TGTGCCAGCAGCCCCAACTCGGGGATACGGGAGACCCAGTACTTC
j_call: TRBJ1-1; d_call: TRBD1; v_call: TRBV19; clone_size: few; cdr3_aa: CASSFRQGVVTEAFF; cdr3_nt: TGTGCCAGTAGTTTTCGACAGGGGGTAGTCACTGAAGCTTTCTTT
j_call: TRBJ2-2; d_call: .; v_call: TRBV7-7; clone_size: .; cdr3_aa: CASSSLGQGPGELFF; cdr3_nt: TGTGCTAGCAGCTCCTTGGGGCAGGGGCCCGGGGAGCTGTTTTTT
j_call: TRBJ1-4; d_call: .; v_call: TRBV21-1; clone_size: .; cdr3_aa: CASSNRRQIATNEKLFF; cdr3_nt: TGTGCCAGCAGCAATAGGAGACAGATCGCAACTAATGAAAAACTGTTTTTT
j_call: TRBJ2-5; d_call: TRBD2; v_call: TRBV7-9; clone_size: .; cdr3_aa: CASSFTSGGEQETQYF; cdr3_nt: TGTGCCAGCAGCTTCACTAGCGGGGGGGAACAAGAGACCCAGTACTTC
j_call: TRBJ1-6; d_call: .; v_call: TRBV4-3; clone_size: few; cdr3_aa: CASSQDMGWRSPLHF; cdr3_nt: TGCGCCAGCAGCCAAGATATGGGCTGGCGATCACCCCTCCACTTT
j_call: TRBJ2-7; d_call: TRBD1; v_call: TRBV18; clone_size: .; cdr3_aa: CASSPVSGQGAYEQYF; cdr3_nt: TGTGCCAGCTCACCAGTTTCGGGACAGGGGGCCTACGAGCAGTACTTC
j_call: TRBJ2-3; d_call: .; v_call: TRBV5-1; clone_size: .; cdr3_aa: CASSLGIGQITDTQYF; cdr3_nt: TGCGCCAGCAGCTTGGGAATAGGACAGATCACAGATACGCAGTATTTT
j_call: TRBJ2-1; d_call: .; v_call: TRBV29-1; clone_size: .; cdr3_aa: CSVRQSLGNNEQFF; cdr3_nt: TGCAGCGTCAGACAGAGTTTGGGGAACAATGAGCAGTTCTTC
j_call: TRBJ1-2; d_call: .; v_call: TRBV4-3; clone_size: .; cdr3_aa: CASSQDYSSYGYTF; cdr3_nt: TGCGCCAGCAGCCAAGATTATAGCAGCTATGGCTACACCTTC
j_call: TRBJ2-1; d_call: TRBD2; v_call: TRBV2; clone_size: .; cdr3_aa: CATSGGRYNEQFF; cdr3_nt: TGTGCCACTAGCGGGGGGCGCTACAATGAGCAGTTCTTC
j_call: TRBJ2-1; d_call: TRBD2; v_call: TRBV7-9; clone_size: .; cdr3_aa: CASSLGISGGHEQFF; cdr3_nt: TGTGCCAGCAGCTTAGGCATTAGCGGGGGACATGAGCAGTTCTTC
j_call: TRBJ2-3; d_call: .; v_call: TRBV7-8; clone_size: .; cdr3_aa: CASSLGTGDTDTQYF; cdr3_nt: TGTGCCAGCAGCTTAGGTACAGGAGACACAGATACGCAGTATTTT
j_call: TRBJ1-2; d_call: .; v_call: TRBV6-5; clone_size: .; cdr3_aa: CASSGQSYGYTF; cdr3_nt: TGTGCCAGCAGCGGACAGTCCTATGGCTACACCTTC
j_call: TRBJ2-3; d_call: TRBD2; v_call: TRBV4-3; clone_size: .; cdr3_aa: CASSQVGLTADTQYF; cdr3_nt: TGCGCCAGCAGCCAGGTGGGACTAACGGCAGATACGCAGTATTTT
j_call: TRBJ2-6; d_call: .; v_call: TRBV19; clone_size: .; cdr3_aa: CASRRAGANVLTF; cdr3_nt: TGTGCCAGTAGGCGAGCTGGGGCCAACGTCCTGACTTTC
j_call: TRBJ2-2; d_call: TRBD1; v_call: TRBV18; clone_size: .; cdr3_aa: CASSPLGTGGDTGELFF; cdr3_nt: TGTGCCAGCTCACCTTTGGGGACAGGGGGCGACACCGGGGAGCTGTTTTTT
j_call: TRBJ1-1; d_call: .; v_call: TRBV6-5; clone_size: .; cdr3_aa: CASSYRGSNTEAFF; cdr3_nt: TGTGCCAGCAGTTACAGGGGCTCCAACACTGAAGCTTTCTTT
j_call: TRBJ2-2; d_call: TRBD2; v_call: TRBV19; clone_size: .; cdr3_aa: CASSGLRAGVGGELFF; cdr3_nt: TGTGCCAGTAGTGGATTGAGGGCGGGGGTCGGCGGGGAGCTGTTTTTT
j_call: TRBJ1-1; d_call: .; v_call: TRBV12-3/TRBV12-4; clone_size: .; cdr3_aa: CASSQGQGHRAFF; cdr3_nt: TGTGCCAGCAGTCAAGGACAAGGTCACAGGGCTTTCTTT
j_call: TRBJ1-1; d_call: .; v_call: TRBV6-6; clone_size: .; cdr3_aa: CASRGGLDTEAFF; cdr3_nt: TGTGCCAGCAGGGGAGGGTTGGACACTGAAGCTTTCTTT
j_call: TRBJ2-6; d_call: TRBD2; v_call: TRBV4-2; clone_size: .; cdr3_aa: CASSPHGLAGTGANVLTF; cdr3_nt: TGTGCCAGCAGCCCGCATGGACTAGCGGGGACTGGGGCCAACGTCCTGACTTTC
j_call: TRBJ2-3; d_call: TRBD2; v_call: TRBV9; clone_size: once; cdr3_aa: CASSAPGTSGDTQYF; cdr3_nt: TGTGCCAGCAGCGCGCCCGGGACTAGCGGAGATACGCAGTATTTT
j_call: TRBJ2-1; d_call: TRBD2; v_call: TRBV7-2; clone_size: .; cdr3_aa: CASSSHRVAGGPYNEQFF; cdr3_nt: TGTGCCAGCAGCTCCCACAGGGTAGCGGGGGGACCCTACAATGAGCAGTTCTTC
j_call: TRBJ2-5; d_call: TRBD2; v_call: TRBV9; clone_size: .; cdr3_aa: CASSVVASGAPGETQYF; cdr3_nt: TGTGCCAGCAGCGTAGTGGCTAGCGGGGCGCCTGGGGAGACCCAGTACTTC
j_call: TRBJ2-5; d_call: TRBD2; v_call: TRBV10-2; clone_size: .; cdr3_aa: CASSERGGGETQYF; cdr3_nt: TGCGCCAGCAGTGAGCGGGGGGGCGGGGAGACCCAGTACTTC
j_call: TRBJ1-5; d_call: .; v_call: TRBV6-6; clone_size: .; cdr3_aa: CASSQLPPGVGNQPQHF; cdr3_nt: TGTGCCAGCAGTCAACTTCCCCCGGGGGTTGGCAATCAGCCCCAGCATTTT